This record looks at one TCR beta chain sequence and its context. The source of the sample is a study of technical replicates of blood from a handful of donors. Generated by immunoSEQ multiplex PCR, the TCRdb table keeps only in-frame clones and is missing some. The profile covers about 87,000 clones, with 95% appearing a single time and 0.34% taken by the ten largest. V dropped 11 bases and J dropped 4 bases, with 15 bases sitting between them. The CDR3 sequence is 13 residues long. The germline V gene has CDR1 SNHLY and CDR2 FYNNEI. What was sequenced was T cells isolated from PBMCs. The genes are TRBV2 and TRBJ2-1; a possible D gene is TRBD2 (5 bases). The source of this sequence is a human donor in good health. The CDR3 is CACRLSAYNEQFF. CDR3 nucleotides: TGTGCCTGTCGCCTTAGCGCTTACAATGAGCAGTTCTTC.